This T cell receptor (beta chain) emerged from a study of follicular helper T cells after annual influenza vaccination. Study-level results: ICOS-CD38- cTfh most often held earlier Day 7 ICOS+CD38+ clones.

To note about this clone: The antigen is unknown.

Only in-frame clones appear in the TCRdb table, and some are missing; sequencing was by immunoSEQ multiplex PCR. This table holds 9,500 to 15,000 clones, over 70% found once. The time point is: 2015-2016 season, pre-vaccination. Cells are cTfh (non-naive CD4+CXCR5+PD-1+), split by ICOS and CD38 into double-positive or double-negative. The V gene lost 3 bases and the J gene lost 8 bases, with 5 bases spanning the gap. Looked up from germline, CDR1 is MDHEN and CDR2 is SYDVKM. This CDR3 comprises 11 residues. The chain uses TRBV28 and TRBJ2-1; D remains unclear. Sequenced material: CXCR5+ CD38- circulating T follicular helper cells from blood, taken on the day of influenza vaccination. The subset: circulating Tfh, non-naive CD4+CXCR5+PD-1+ (ICOS+CD38+ or ICOS-CD38-). This receptor was taken from an adult who received the influenza vaccine. The chain's CDR3 is CASSFWDEQFF. The DNA for the CDR3 is TGTGCCAGCAGTTTTTGGGATGAGCAGTTCTTC.